The 16 T cell receptor beta chains below were found in one sample sequenced in a study of T cells after yellow fever vaccination. TCRdb called the 5' RACE reads again in MiXCR, with one record for every CDR3 protein. This sample yields 300,000 or so distinct CDR3 sequences, of which approximately 8% are seen a single time; about 16% belongs to the top ten. The sequencing used PBMCs, collected around 45 days after the first yellow fever vaccination. Source of these receptors: a man younger than 35 who received the YFV17D yellow fever vaccine.

This clonotype appeared many times. The V call is TRBV29-1, the J call TRBJ1-3; possibly TRBD1 for D (5 bases). V was cut by 4 bases and J by 4 bases, with 14 bases left in between. CDR1 is SQVTM, CDR2 ANQGSEA, per germline. The CDR3 spans 14 residues. This CDR3 reads CSVADPGQGNTIYF. The CDR3 nucleotides read TGCAGCGTTGCAGACCCAGGGCAAGGAAACACCATATATTTT.

V usage is TRBV20-1 and J usage is TRBJ1-2; D is undetermined. V was clipped by 0 bases and J by 7 bases, with 9 bases between them. CDR3 length: 12 residues. CDR1 and CDR2 from the germline V gene are DFQATT and SNEGSKA (reference sequence). The CDR3 nucleotides read TGCAGTGCTAGAGATAGTACGGTTGGCTACACCTTC. This encodes CSARDSTVGYTF.

This clonotype came up many times. The chain recombines TRBV6-5 with TRBJ1-2, with a possible D match to TRBD1 (5 bases). Trimming shortened V by 0 bases and J by 7 bases, and 9 bases separated the two germline ends. Germline CDR1 reads MNHEY; CDR2 reads SVGAGI. This CDR3 contains 13 residues. In nucleotides, the CDR3 is TGTGCCAGCAGTTACTCAGGGACGCGTGGCTACACCTTC. Protein product: CASSYSGTRGYTF.

In this sample, this clonotype turned up a few times. The chain uses TRBV5-4 and TRBJ1-3; D not resolved. From germline, CDR1 is SGHNT and CDR2 YYREEE (reference sequence). The CDR3 length is 13 residues. V shed 4 bases and J shed 7 bases, with 12 bases lying between them. This chain's CDR3 is CASSLGRENTIYF. The CDR3 DNA reads TGTGCCAGCAGCCTTGGACGGGAGAACACCATATATTTT.

The table lists this clonotype with many counts. The J gene is TRBJ2-5, the V gene TRBV12-3 or TRBV12-4; D is perhaps TRBD1 or TRBD2 (5 bases each). This CDR3 has 14 amino acids. Between the trimmed V and J ends, which lost 5 bases and 5 bases, there was a span of 15 bases. The CDR3 sequence is CASSPTGTPETQYF. In DNA, the CDR3 is TGTGCCAGCAGTCCCACCGGGACCCCCGAGACCCAGTACTTC.

This chain links TRBV5-1 with TRBJ2-7, with 9 nucleotides matching TRBD1. This CDR3 region has 14 residues. The V and J ends lost 2 bases and 6 bases, in that order; junction bases with no gene match: 6. Germline CDR1 reads SGHRS; CDR2 reads YFSETQ. The CDR3 is CASSFGGQGREQYF. For the CDR3, the DNA is TGCGCCAGCAGCTTTGGGGGACAGGGTCGCGAGCAGTACTTC.

This clonotype was seen more than once but under ten times. The chain is built from TRBV2 and TRBJ1-3; D is uncertain. Trimming left V 4 bases short and J 0 bases short, with 7 bases between. The CDR3 extends over 14 amino acids. Germline V gene lookup returns CDR1 SNHLY and CDR2 FYNNEI. The CDR3 bases are TGTGCCAGCAGTGGCGGGAGCTCTGGAAACACCATATATTTT. This encodes CASSGGSSGNTIYF.

The rearrangement uses TRBV7-2 and TRBJ2-2; possible D gene TRBD2, 6 bases. The germline V gene has CDR1 SGHTA and CDR2 FQGNSA. CDR3 size: 17 residues. V was shortened by 4 bases and J by 0 bases, with 15 bases between the two germline ends. In nucleotides, the CDR3 is TGTGCCAGCAGCTGGCCGACTAGTCCCCCGAACACCGGGGAGCTGTTTTTT. It codes for CASSWPTSPPNTGELFF.

This clonotype was seen repeatedly, ten times or more. The chain employs TRBV5-1 and TRBJ2-1; tentatively, D is TRBD1 (5 bases). There are 16 residues in the CDR3. Germline CDR1 is SGHRS and CDR2 is YFSETQ. The V and J ends lost 3 bases and 5 bases respectively, with 18 bases between them. The CDR3 nucleotides are TGCGCCAGCAGCTACGCCCGAGACAGCAAAAACAATGAGCAGTTCTTC. Protein: CASSYARDSKNNEQFF.

Ten or more counts support this clonotype. This chain joins TRBV20-1 and TRBJ2-3; 12 nucleotides line up with TRBD2. The V and J ends lost 5 bases and 2 bases, in that order; junction bases with no gene match: 14. The germline V gene has CDR1 DFQATT and CDR2 SNEGSKA (reference sequence). The CDR3 is made up of 18 amino acids. In DNA form, the CDR3 reads TGCAGTGCTTACGAACTAGCGGGGGGTTTGGGGGTCACAGATACGCAGTATTTT. Translating it yields CSAYELAGGLGVTDTQYF.

In its sample, this clonotype was seen many times. The V call is TRBV7-2, the J call TRBJ1-1; 7 nucleotides match TRBD1. The trim removed 5 bases at V and 4 bases at J, leaving 4 bases unmatched. Germline CDR1 reads SGHTA; CDR2 reads FQGNSA. This CDR3 region has 13 residues. CDR3 in amino acids: CASSDRVGTEAFF. CDR3 bases: TGTGCCAGCAGCGACAGGGTGGGCACTGAAGCTTTCTTT.

CDR3 DNA sequence: TGTGCCAGCAGCTTTGGGGGGCCTTTCGATGAGCAGTTCTTC. Encoded protein: CASSFGGPFDEQFF. This chain joins TRBV5-4 and TRBJ2-1, with D perhaps given as TRBD1 or TRBD2 (6 bases each). This CDR3 has 14 residues. CDR1 and CDR2 from the germline V gene are SGHNT and YYREEE (reference sequence). The V and J ends lost 2 bases and 8 bases respectively, with 14 bases between them.

This chain links TRBV10-3 with TRBJ2-1, with D perhaps matching TRBD2 (6 bases). CDR1 and CDR2 from the germline V gene are ENHRY and SYGVKD. This CDR3 contains 15 residues. V lost 7 bases and J lost 5, with 18 bases in between. The CDR3 sequence is CAIKARDLENNEQFF. CDR3 nucleotide sequence: TGTGCCATCAAGGCCAGGGACTTGGAGAACAATGAGCAGTTCTTC.

In DNA, the CDR3 is TGCGCCAGCAGTAACAGTTCAGGGGAGGCGCAGCCCCAGCATTTT. Translated, it gives CASSNSSGEAQPQHF. This chain joins TRBV10-1 and TRBJ1-5; a weak D match, TRBD1 (6 bases). Trimming took off 5 bases at V and 7 bases at J, with 18 bases between the two ends. This CDR3 comprises 15 residues. CDR1 is WNHNN and CDR2 is SYGVQD in the germline V gene (reference sequence).

The chain joins TRBV6-1 to TRBJ1-4, with D tentatively TRBD1 (6 bases). Per germline, CDR1 MNHNS and CDR2 SASEGT. The CDR3 has 16 amino acids. V was shortened by 6 bases and J by 5 bases, with 19 bases between the two germline ends. CDR3 in amino acids: CASSPEAGGANEKLFF. The CDR3 DNA is TGTGCCAGCAGCCCCGAGGCGGGGGGCGCCAATGAAAAACTGTTTTTT.

The J gene is TRBJ1-1, the V gene TRBV5-1; D possibly corresponds to TRBD1 (5 bases). This CDR3 is 16 amino acids long. Trimming removed 0 bases at V and 1 base at J, with 13 bases between. Germline values: CDR1 SGHRS, CDR2 YFSETQ. The chain's CDR3 is CASSLGGLLTNTEAFF. CDR3 coding DNA: TGCGCCAGCAGCTTGGGGGGACTTCTGACGAACACTGAAGCTTTCTTT.